A single sample is the source of the 21 T cell receptor beta chains below, sequenced in a study of molecular identifiers for immune sequencing clone quantification. TCRdb independently ran MiXCR on the PCR reads; one entry per CDR3 protein. This table holds under 800,000 distinct CDR3 sequences, roughly 27% found once. The sequencing sample was made of naive CD8+ T cells from blood, with Jurkat cell RNA spiked in. This sample's subset: FACS-sorted CD8+CD4-CCR7+CD45RA+ naive T cells. These receptors all stem from a human donor in good health. Some libraries in this study had Jurkat cell RNA spiked in.

This clonotype was seen at least ten times. The genes are TRBV7-9 and TRBJ2-7; possibly TRBD1 for D (5 bases). Germline V gives CDR1 SEHNR, CDR2 FQNEAQ (reference sequence). This CDR3 has 16 residues. V lost 1 base and J 3 bases, leaving 16 bases between the germline ends. This chain's CDR3 is CASSLESGRQSYEQYF. DNA of the CDR3: TGTGCCAGCAGCTTAGAGTCGGGCAGACAGAGCTACGAGCAGTACTTC.

A few counts support this clonotype. V usage is TRBV4-3 and J usage is TRBJ1-3; unclear D gene. Germline-derived CDR1 and CDR2 are LGHNA and YSLEER. V lost 0 bases to trimming and J lost 1 base, with 7 bases between them. The CDR3 is made up of 15 amino acids. CDR3 in amino acids: CASSQDPGSGNTIYF. DNA for the CDR3: TGCGCCAGCAGCCAAGATCCCGGATCTGGAAACACCATATATTTT.

Remarks on this clonotype: At one boundary the junction diverges from the germline segment, which might be a read error. The rearrangement links TRBV7-6 to TRBJ1-1, with D hard to call. This CDR3 is 14 amino acids long. Germline values: CDR1 SGHVS, CDR2 FNYEAQ. CDR3: CASSPGALNTGAFF. In nucleotides, the CDR3 is TGTGCCAGCAGCCCCGGAGCTTTGAACACTGGAGCTTTCTTT.

This clonotype has at least ten counts. For the CDR3, the DNA is TGTGCCAGCAGCAACCGGGACAGGGGGTACGAGCAGTACTTC. This gives the protein CASSNRDRGYEQYF. This sequence joins TRBV13 and TRBJ2-7; 11 nucleotides match TRBD1. The CDR3 spans 14 residues. CDR1 and CDR2 from the germline V gene are PRHDT and FYEKMQ (reference sequence). V was clipped by 5 bases and J by 4 bases; unmatched bases: 4.

The rearrangement uses TRBV12-3 or TRBV12-4 and TRBJ1-1, with D uncertain. This CDR3 contains 10 residues. V dropped 8 bases and J dropped 7 bases, with 8 bases sitting between them. This CDR3 reads CASLPSEAFF. The CDR3 bases are TGTGCCAGCCTGCCCAGTGAAGCTTTCTTT.

A word on this clonotype: Without the conserved terminal phenylalanine or tryptophan, this CDR3 likely stems from a read error. Because the CDR3's place on the DNA is in doubt, the DNA is left out and the CDR3 is given as listed by TCRdb. The chain couples TRBV21-1 to TRBJ2-3; TRBD2 was called by the table and not checked on the DNA. TRBV21-1 is described as a pseudogene. Both ends counted, the CDR3 spans 17 residues. CDR3: CASSTYRLAGLTDTQYL.

In its sample, this clonotype was seen many times. J is TRBJ1-1 and V is TRBV6-5; D unresolved. The V end lost 2 bases, the J end lost 1 base, and 8 bases lay between the germline ends. CDR1 is MNHEY and CDR2 is SVGAGI in the germline V gene. The CDR3 sequence is 14 residues long. DNA for the CDR3: TGTGCCAGCAGTTACATCGGCCCGAACACTGAAGCTTTCTTT. Protein product: CASSYIGPNTEAFF.

This clonotype was seen a few times. The CDR3 DNA reads TGTGCCAGCAGCATGGGACTAGCGGAACAAGAGACCCAGTACTTC. This encodes CASSMGLAEQETQYF. The chain recombines TRBV5-4 with TRBJ2-5; 11 bases line up with TRBD2. CDR1 is SGHNT and CDR2 is YYREEE in the germline V gene (reference sequence). The CDR3 has 15 amino acids. The V and J ends lost 4 bases and 2 bases, in that order; junction bases with no gene match: 4.

This clonotype was seen at least ten times. The genes are TRBV28 and TRBJ2-2; D is uncertain. V lost 5 bases to trimming and J lost 5 bases, with 9 bases between them. The CDR3 has 13 amino acids. Germline V gives CDR1 MDHEN, CDR2 SYDVKM. CDR3 nucleotide sequence: TGTGCCAGCAGTCCTACCTTGACCGGGGAGCTGTTTTTT. Translated, it gives CASSPTLTGELFF.

This clonotype was picked up many times. This chain links TRBV14 with TRBJ2-7; D is unresolved. The V gene lost 4 bases and the J gene lost 6 bases, with 10 bases spanning the gap. This CDR3 contains 12 residues. Germline CDR1 SGHDN, CDR2 FVKESK. In nucleotides, the CDR3 is TGTGCCAGCAGCCTCCACGACCCCGAGCAGTACTTC. Translation: CASSLHDPEQYF. The variable domain in full, completed from reference TRBV14 and TRBJ2-7, reads EAGVTQFPSHSVIEKGQTVTLRCDPISGHDNLYWYRRVMGKEIKFLLHFVKESKQDESGMPNNRFLAERTGGTYSTLKVQPAELEDSGVYFCASSLHDPEQYFGPGTRLTVT.

A word on this clonotype: A much larger clone differs by one base, so this may be a read error. V gene TRBV5-3 combines with J gene TRBJ2-5; 11 bases line up with TRBD1. TRBV5-3 is assigned to the ORF class and has an uncertain function. This CDR3 has 16 residues. The CDR3 is CASSLLGTGGLETQNF. For the CDR3, the DNA is TGTGCCAGCAGCTTGTTGGGGACAGGGGGACTGGAGACCCAGAACTTC.

To note about this clonotype: This could be a read error, since a much larger clone is one nucleotide away. The chain joins TRBV2 to TRBJ2-3; D is unclear. V was cut by 6 bases and J by 0 bases, with 16 bases left in between. This CDR3 contains 16 residues. The V gene's germline CDR1 is SNHLY and CDR2 FYNNEI. CDR3 loop: CASSAPQRPSTDTQYF. CDR3 sequence (DNA): TGTGCCAGCAGCGCCCCCCAGCGACCCAGCACAGATACGCAGTATTTT.

Concerning this clonotype: The CDR3 ends on some other residue instead of the conserved phenylalanine or tryptophan, so this is likely a read error. The chain couples TRBV7-2 to TRBJ1-2, with D unresolved. CDR1 and CDR2 from the germline V gene are SGHTA and FQGNSA. Between the trimmed V and J ends, which lost 5 bases and 4 bases, there was a span of 17 bases. The CDR3 is made up of 15 amino acids. Here the CDR3 reads CASSVDGGNIYGYTI. In nucleotides, the CDR3 is TGTGCCAGCAGCGTAGATGGAGGGAATATCTATGGCTACACCATC.

The table lists this clonotype with many counts. The rearrangement joins TRBV28 to TRBJ2-3; 9 positions match TRBD2. Trimming cost V 2 bases and J 4 bases; bases outside gene matches: 7. This CDR3 contains 16 residues. Germline V CDR1 and CDR2: MDHEN, SYDVKM. CDR3 amino acids: CASSLAGTSRPDTQYF. DNA of the CDR3: TGTGCCAGCAGTTTAGCCGGGACTAGCAGGCCAGATACGCAGTATTTT.

In its sample, this clonotype was seen once. No conserved phenylalanine or tryptophan is present at the end of the CDR3, so a read error is the likely explanation. J is TRBJ2-2 and V is TRBV19, with TRBD1 matching 9 bases. Germline V gene data show CDR1 as LNHDA and CDR2 as SQIVND (reference sequence). V was clipped by 7 bases and J by 6 bases; unmatched bases: 6. The CDR3 has 14 amino acids. The CDR3: CASTPTGGPGELFS. CDR3 in DNA: TGTGCCAGTACCCCGACAGGGGGGCCCGGGGAGCTGTTTTCT.

This clonotype occurred once. The chain has TRBV5-3 and TRBJ2-7; a possible D gene is TRBD1 (6 bases). TRBV5-3 qualifies as an ORF whose function is uncertain. The CDR3 contains 18 residues. The V gene lost 8 bases and the J gene lost 5 bases, with 32 bases spanning the gap. The CDR3 DNA reads TGTGCCAGCAGCCCCCGGGGTAGGGCCGGGACACTTAATGACGAGCAGTACTTC. It specifies CASSPRGRAGTLNDEQYF.

This clonotype was seen only a few times. The chain combines TRBV13 with TRBJ2-1; D is ambiguous. The germline CDR1 and CDR2 sequences are PRHDT and FYEKMQ (reference sequence). The CDR3 loop spans 13 amino acids. The germline V and J ends were trimmed by 7 bases and 4 bases, with 11 bases remaining between them. As DNA, the CDR3 is TGTGCCAGCAAGCTAGTAAGTTACAATGAGCAGTTCTTC. Translation: CASKLVSYNEQFF.

Concerning this clonotype: Being one base from a much bigger clone, this may be a read error. J is TRBJ2-1 and V is TRBV29-1; 8 positions agree with TRBD2. This CDR3 is built from 16 residues. The V and J ends lost 0 bases and 7 bases, in that order; junction bases with no gene match: 11. The germline gives CDR1 SQVTM, CDR2 ANQGSEA. In DNA, the CDR3 is TGCAGCGTTGAAGATCCCGGGGGGGCCAAGGTAAATGAGCAGTTCTTC. Protein sequence: CSVEDPGGAKVNEQFF.

Regarding this clonotype: Because the CDR3 is missing its conserved closing phenylalanine or tryptophan, this is likely a read error. The chain couples TRBV4-1 to TRBJ2-7, with D possibly being TRBD2 (5 bases). V was pared by 1 base and J by 3 bases, with 13 bases between. CDR3 size: 15 residues. Germline V gene data show CDR1 as MGHRA and CDR2 as YSYEKL. CDR3 nucleotide sequence: TGCGCCAGCAGCCAAGGTCAGCGGCAGATCTACGAGCAGTACTCC. Protein sequence: CASSQGQRQIYEQYS.

This chain joins TRBV27 and TRBJ1-1; D is perhaps TRBD1 (6 bases). The CDR3 runs to 13 residues. The ends were cut back, 2 bases at V and 6 bases at J, with 10 bases in the middle. Germline V gives CDR1 MNHEY, CDR2 SMNVEV (reference sequence). CDR3 residues: CASSLIGTPEAFF. In DNA, the CDR3 is TGTGCCAGCAGTTTAATTGGGACACCTGAAGCTTTCTTT.

This clonotype was recorded at least ten times. The genes are TRBV7-2 and TRBJ2-7; D gene uncertain. Germline CDR1 SGHTA, CDR2 FQGNSA. The CDR3 is 15 amino acids. Deletions cut 3 bases from V and 0 bases from J, with 12 bases between. Written as DNA, the CDR3 is TGTGCCAGCAGCTTGGTCCCCATGGGCTCCTACGAGCAGTACTTC. Translated, it gives CASSLVPMGSYEQYF.